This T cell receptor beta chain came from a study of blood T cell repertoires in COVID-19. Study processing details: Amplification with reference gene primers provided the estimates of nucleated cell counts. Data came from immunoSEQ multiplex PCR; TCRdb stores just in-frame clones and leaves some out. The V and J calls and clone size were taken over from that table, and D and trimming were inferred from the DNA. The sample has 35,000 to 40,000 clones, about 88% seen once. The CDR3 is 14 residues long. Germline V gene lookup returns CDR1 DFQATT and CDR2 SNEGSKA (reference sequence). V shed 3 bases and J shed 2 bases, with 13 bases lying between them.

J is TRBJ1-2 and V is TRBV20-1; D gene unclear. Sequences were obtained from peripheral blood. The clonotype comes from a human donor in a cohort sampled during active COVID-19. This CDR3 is CSASKQSANYGYTF. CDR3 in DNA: TGCAGTGCTAGTAAACAGTCGGCGAACTATGGCTACACCTTC.